This TCR beta chain was found in a study of cytomegalovirus exposure and HLA in healthy donors (dated by TCRdb to 2016 to 2017). Some background on the complete study: In an earlier analysis of about 560 of the donors, about 260 Gb of sequence data and just under 120 million unique TCR beta sequences from some 170 million T cells were reported. An early release covering about 600 HLA-typed donors comprised roughly 300 gigabases of sequencing data and roughly 86 million unique TCR sequences. Every discovery cohort repertoire had been produced on one sequencing platform. A later genetic analysis used genome-wide SNP genotypes for about 65% of the 666 donors, treating that subset as a discovery cohort. A later analysis re-analyzed previously published TCR beta repertoires from hundreds of donors and added high-resolution HLA genotyping to study TCR occurrence patterns. Four or five DR-DQ haplotypes were handled as single units for association and clustering because linkage in the cohort was strong. Of the 300 to 450 genotyped donors, 81% were placed in the genetic ancestry cluster associated with self-reported Caucasian donors. The T cell repertoires of around 670 subjects were profiled by immunosequencing and related to cytomegalovirus serostatus. Class I and class II HLA loci were covered by the typing at four-digit resolution. The study combined high-throughput TCR immunosequencing, statistical association of individual TCRs with disease status, and machine learning to predict cytomegalovirus infection status. The study aimed to test whether cataloging public T cell receptors could reveal signatures of past pathogen exposure. Donor age, sex, ethnicity and CMV serostatus were collected together with the repertoire data. In the later analysis, no new phenotypic data were used to find candidate immune exposures; instead, reliance was placed on TCR beta sequences and their occurrence across donors. Among under 450 genotyped donors of the cohort, an average of 235,054 unique TCR beta nucleotide sequences were sequenced per donor, 15% to 20% of them non-productive. Along with the approximately 650-subject first cohort, a separate validation cohort of around 110 different subjects was used. The number of typed donors differed by locus: about 629-630 for A, B, C, DRB1 and DQB1; 500 to 550 for DQA1; around 610 for DPA1; and around 450 for DPB1. An earlier analysis of several hundred of the donors applied high-throughput TCR beta sequencing to assess whether each TCR beta V gene segment acted as functional or pseudogenic.

To prepare the library, the immunoSEQ multiplex PCR assay was applied. For the multiplex PCR, a mixture combining 60 forward primers for TCR Vbeta segments and 13 reverse primers for TCR Jbeta segments was used. The CDR3 region of rearranged TCR beta genes was amplified from genomic DNA by a multiplex PCR assay. Amplified TCR beta libraries were sequenced as 87-base-pair reads on the Illumina HiSeq System. The authors' analysis ran thus. In a later analysis, roughly 80 million unique TCR beta chains were counted across the roughly 670 repertoires, and approximately 11 million of these chains were shared by at least two donors. A nearest-neighbor algorithm error-corrected the raw reads and collapsed the reads into unique sequences, merging closely related sequences to remove PCR and sequencing errors. To assign V, D and J gene segments, CDR3 sequences were aligned to IMGT reference sequences. Each retained sequence needed at least a six-nucleotide match to both a V gene segment and a J gene segment. Rearrangements were called productive when the CDR3 lacked stop codons and stayed in frame with V and J; all others were non-productive. Following IMGT convention, CDR3 was defined as the stretch from the second conserved V-encoded cysteine up to the conserved J-encoded phenylalanine. The earlier analysis of about 610 of the donors excluded any sequence lacking an unambiguous match to a single V gene segment. An earlier analysis of a few hundred of the donors called V segments functional above 56.7% productive rearrangements and segregating when the between-donor standard deviation exceeded 5%. A statistical classification framework was built to diagnose cytomegalovirus status from the catalog of TCR beta chain sequences. In a later analysis, V and J genes were assigned by comparing TCR nucleotide sequences against IMGT/GENE-DB human TR gene sequences. A later analysis assigned CDR3 sequences and most-parsimonious VDJ recombination scenarios with the TCRdist pipeline. In a later analysis, every TCR beta chain was defined by the combination of its CDR3 amino acid sequence and its V-gene family, and reads without a unique V-gene family were dropped. To address suspected cross-contamination and a sequencing artifact, a later analysis removed approximately 600 highly shared, low-generation-probability nucleotide sequences. In a later analysis, a clonal expansion index for each public chain was calculated from normalized within-repertoire ranks of inferred template counts. In a later analysis, generation probabilities were computed with a VDJ recombination model fitted to out-of-frame rearrangements, and the resulting probabilities were checked against IGoR. A later analysis scored TCR-TCR, TCR-HLA and TCR-CMV co-occurrence with hypergeometric tests, applying a repertoire-size bias correction to TCR pairs. In a later analysis, false discovery rates were estimated by permuting HLA or CMV assignments 20 times. In a later analysis, co-occurring TCRs were grouped using DBSCAN, and TCRdist sequence similarity was added for clustering within HLA-allele-positive subsets. Co-occurrence clustering excluded repertoires with fewer than 30,000 or more than 120,000 public chains, plus five with anomalous nucleotide sharing. The immuneACCESS repertoire file appears here via TCRdb, limited to in-frame rearrangements. These files lack a portion of the clones; in checked studies, under half of the deficit traces to unresolved V genes, and the cause of the others is not known. That table supplies the V and J calls and clone size; D and trimming were determined from the DNA. The sample records more than 90,000 clones, about 70% of which are singletons. The top ten hold 1.5% to 2% of the sample.

The sample holds a few counts of this clone. What antigen it recognizes has not been identified. Per-base qualities were not stored, and no clone one base away is much larger. From the germline V gene, CDR1 is SGHRS and CDR2 is YFSETQ. Ends trimmed: V by 0 bases, J by 5 bases; bases unmatched to a gene: 5. From cysteine to phenylalanine, the CDR3 is 15 amino acids long. Just the 45-base CDR3 DNA is kept, in frame starting at base 1. What the work shows at the level of the full study, not this receptor alone: CMV serostatus was the only immune exposure information available for the cohort. A few of the identified cytomegalovirus-associated TCR beta chains were confirmed in vitro to be specific for cytomegalovirus antigens. At a false discovery rate of 0.05, a later analysis linked around 15,000 TCR beta sequences to specific HLA alleles. The study listed 150 to 200 TCR beta chains as associated with cytomegalovirus. Some IMGT-functional V segments, including TRBV6-2 and TRBV6-3, could not be told apart with the 87-base-pair reads, so those segments were excluded. Assigning TCR associations to individual alleles was difficult when HLA alleles, especially DR and DQ, strongly co-occurred. In an earlier analysis of fewer than 700 of the donors, most TCR beta V segments appeared in productive rearrangements about 87% or about 30% of the time, broadly matching IMGT annotations. A later analysis reported that several top co-occurrence clusters appeared linked to parvovirus B19, influenza, CMV and Epstein-Barr virus. The authors suggested that the approach could potentially be extended to other disease states and immunological phenotypes. Compared with equally common non-associated chains, HLA-associated TCR beta chains in a later analysis were more clonally expanded and had lower generation probabilities. In both the original and validation cohorts, the classifier was reported to diagnose cytomegalovirus status with high specificity and sensitivity. While some public TCRs were present in many individuals, most TCR sequences turned up only very rarely across donors. The sequencing pipeline was judged likely to have produced a cluster of highly shared sequence variants as a technical artifact. The earlier analysis of about 600 of the donors excluded 15 to 20 rarely observed V segments, including chromosome 9 orphons, because counts were too low. Because HLA typing was unavailable for some donors at each locus, only the typed subset was used in association tests. Only TCR beta chains were sequenced in this cohort, and the absence of alpha or paired-chain data limited detectable features. Presence/absence analyses assumed roughly uniform sequencing depth across donors, an assumption that may not hold. Compared with the approximately 700-donor mean, donors in an Asian-associated ancestry cluster had fewer N-insertions in productive TCRs, according to a later genetic analysis. A further reported finding was that TCR beta sequences accurately predicted the HLA-A and HLA-B alleles for most subjects in the first cohort. An association between a missense DCLRE1C variant and V-gene and J-gene trimming of TCR beta chains was found in a later genetic analysis and replicated in an independent cohort. In a later analysis, the rate of TCR association differed among HLA loci, with DRB1 alleles having the most associated TCRs and HLA-C alleles having the fewest. A later analysis found that most CMV-associated TCR beta chains appeared HLA-restricted, with HLA associations seemingly driven largely by CMV exposure. Linkage disequilibrium might explain the correlated functional status among segregating V segments, but an unknown experimental factor could not be excluded.

The cohort consisted of approximately 670 healthy bone marrow donors. Cohort members were all nominally healthy when sampled, although unrecorded immune exposures were likely present. The donor tested CMV seronegative, placing the donor among the 300 to 400 seronegative members of the cohort. Every donor gave a peripheral blood sample, and the peripheral blood mononuclear cells from that sample were used for TCR beta sequencing. Genomic DNA extraction from the blood cell samples was performed with the Qiagen DNeasy Blood Extraction Kit. This chain joins TRBV5-1 to TRBJ2-1; TRBD2 aligns with 7 central bases. This clonotype was obtained from a woman aged 40-49 years in good health and CMV-seronegative. Source material: PBMCs. The CDR3 loop reads CASSLDTSAHNEQFF. The DNA sequence is given as TGCGCCAGCAGCTTGGATACTAGCGCCCACAATGAGCAGTTCTTC.